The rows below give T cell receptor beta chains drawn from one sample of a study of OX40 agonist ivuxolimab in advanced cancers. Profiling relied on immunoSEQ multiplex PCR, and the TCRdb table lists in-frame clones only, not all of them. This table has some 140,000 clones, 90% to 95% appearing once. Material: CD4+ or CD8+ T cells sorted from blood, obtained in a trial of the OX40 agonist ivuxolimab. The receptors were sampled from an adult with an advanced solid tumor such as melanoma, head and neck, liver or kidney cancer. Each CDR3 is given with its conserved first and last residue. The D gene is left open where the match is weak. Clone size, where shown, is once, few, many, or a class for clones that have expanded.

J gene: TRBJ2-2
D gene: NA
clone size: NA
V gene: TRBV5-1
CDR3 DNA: TGCGCCAGCAGCCTGACAGGAGGCACCGGGGAGCTGTTTTTT
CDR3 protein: CASSLTGGTGELFF

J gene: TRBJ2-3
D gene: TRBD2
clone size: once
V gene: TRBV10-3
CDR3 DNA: TGTGCCATCAGTGAAGGGACTAGCGGGACTAGCACAGATACGCAGTATTTT
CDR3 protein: CAISEGTSGTSTDTQYF

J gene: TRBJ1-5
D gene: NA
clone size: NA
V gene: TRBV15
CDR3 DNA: TGTGCCACCAGCGGGGAGCGGGCGGGCAATCAGCCCCAGCATTTT
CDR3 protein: CATSGERAGNQPQHF

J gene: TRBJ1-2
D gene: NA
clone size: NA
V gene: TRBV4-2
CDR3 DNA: TGTGCCAGCAGCCAAGATCTCCATGGCTACACCTTC
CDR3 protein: CASSQDLHGYTF

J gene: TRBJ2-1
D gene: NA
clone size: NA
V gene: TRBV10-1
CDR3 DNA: TGCGCCAGCAGTGAGTCAGGAAGCTCGTACAATGAGCAGTTCTTC
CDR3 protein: CASSESGSSYNEQFF

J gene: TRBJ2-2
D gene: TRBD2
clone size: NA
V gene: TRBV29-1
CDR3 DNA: TGCAGCGTAACCCGACTAGCGGTGAACACCGGGGAGCTGTTTTTT
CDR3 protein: CSVTRLAVNTGELFF

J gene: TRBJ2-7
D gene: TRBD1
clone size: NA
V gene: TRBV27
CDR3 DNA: TGTGCCAGCCGCGCCTGGGACAGGGGAGGCGAGCAGTACTTC
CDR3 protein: CASRAWDRGGEQYF

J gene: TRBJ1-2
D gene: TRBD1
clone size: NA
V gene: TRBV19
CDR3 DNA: TGTGCCAGTAGCGAGGCCGGGACAGGGTCTGGCTACACCTTC
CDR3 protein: CASSEAGTGSGYTF

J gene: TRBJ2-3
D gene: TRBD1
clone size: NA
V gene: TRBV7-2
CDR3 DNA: TGTGCCAGCAGCGCCCGGACAGGGGGCGGGACAGATACGCAGTATTTT
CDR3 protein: CASSARTGGGTDTQYF

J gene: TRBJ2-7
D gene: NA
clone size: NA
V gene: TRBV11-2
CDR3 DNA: TGTGCCAGCAGCTTAGAGGCTAGCCCTCCCAGCTCCTACGAGCAGTACTTC
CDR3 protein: CASSLEASPPSSYEQYF

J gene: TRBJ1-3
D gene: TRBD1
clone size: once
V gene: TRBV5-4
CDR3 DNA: TGTGCCAGCAGCCGCCGGACAGGTTTTGGAAACACCATATATTTT
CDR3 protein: CASSRRTGFGNTIYF

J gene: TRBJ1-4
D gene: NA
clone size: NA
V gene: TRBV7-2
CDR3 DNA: TGTGCCAGCAGCTTACAAGGGGCGACTAATGAAAAACTGTTTTTT
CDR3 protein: CASSLQGATNEKLFF

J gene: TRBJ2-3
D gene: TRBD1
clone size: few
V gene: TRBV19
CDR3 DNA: TGTGCCAGTAGTCGGGGCAGGGGGCCAAGCACAGATACGCAGTATTTT
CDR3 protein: CASSRGRGPSTDTQYF

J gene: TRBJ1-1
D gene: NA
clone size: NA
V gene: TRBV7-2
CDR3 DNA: TGTGCCAGCAGCTTCTGGGAGTCAGGAACTGAAGCTTTCTTT
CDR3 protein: CASSFWESGTEAFF

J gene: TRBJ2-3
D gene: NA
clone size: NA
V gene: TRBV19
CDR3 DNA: TGTGCCAGTAGTCAACACGAGCGGGCTGCGCAGTATTTT
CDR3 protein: CASSQHERAAQYF

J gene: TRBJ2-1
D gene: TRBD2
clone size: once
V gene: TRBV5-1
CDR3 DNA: TGCGCCAGCAGCTCCTCGGGGGTCCTAGCGGGGCACAATGAGCAGTTCTTC
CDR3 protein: CASSSSGVLAGHNEQFF

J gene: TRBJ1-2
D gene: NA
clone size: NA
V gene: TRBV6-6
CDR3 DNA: TGTGCCAGCAGTTGGGACACCTATGGCTACACCTTC
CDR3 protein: CASSWDTYGYTF

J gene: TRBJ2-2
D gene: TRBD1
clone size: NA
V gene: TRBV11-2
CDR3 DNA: TGTGCCAGCAACCCGGACAGGGGTCGAGCGGAGCTGTTTTTT
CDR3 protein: CASNPDRGRAELFF

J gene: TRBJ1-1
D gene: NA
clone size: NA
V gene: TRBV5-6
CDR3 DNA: TGTGCCAGCAGCTTGGGGTACACTGAAGCTTTCTTT
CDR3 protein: CASSLGYTEAFF

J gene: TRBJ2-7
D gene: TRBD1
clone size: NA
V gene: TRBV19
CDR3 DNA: TGTGCCAGTAGCGTAACAGGGGGAGTCTACTACGAGCAGTACTTC
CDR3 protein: CASSVTGGVYYEQYF

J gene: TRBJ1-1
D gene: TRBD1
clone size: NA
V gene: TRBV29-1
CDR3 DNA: TGCAGCGTTGAATGGGGACAGGGTAGAGGAACTGAAGCTTTCTTT
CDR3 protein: CSVEWGQGRGTEAFF

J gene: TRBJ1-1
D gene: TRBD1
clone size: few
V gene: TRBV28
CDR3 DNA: TGTGCCAGCACCTCGGGGGCAGGGGGGAACACTGAAGCTTTCTTT
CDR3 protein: CASTSGAGGNTEAFF

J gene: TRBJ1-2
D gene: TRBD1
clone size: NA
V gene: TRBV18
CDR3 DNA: TGTGCCAGCTCACCAGGGCAGGGGGGGCGTTTTGGCTACACCTTC
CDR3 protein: CASSPGQGGRFGYTF

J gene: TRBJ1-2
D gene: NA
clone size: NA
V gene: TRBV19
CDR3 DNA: TGTGCCAGTACCGGACTGGGAACTTTAGCTAACTATGGCTACACCTTC
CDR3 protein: CASTGLGTLANYGYTF

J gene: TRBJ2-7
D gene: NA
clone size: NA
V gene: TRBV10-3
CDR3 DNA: TGTGCCATCAGTGAGTCTCCAGGTCGGGGCGAGCAGTACTTC
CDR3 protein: CAISESPGRGEQYF

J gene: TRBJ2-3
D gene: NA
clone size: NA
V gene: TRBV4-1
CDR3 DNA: TGCGCCAGCAGCCAAGATTTTTGGGCAGTATCAGATACGCAGTATTTT
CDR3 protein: CASSQDFWAVSDTQYF

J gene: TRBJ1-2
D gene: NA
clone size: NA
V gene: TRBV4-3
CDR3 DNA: TGCGCCAGCAGCCAAGATCTGGGGGTGGTTGACTATGGCTACACCTTC
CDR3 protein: CASSQDLGVVDYGYTF

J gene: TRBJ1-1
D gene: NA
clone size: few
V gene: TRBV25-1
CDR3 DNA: TGTGCCAGCAGTGTCGCAGGGGTCACTGAAGCTTTCTTT
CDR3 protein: CASSVAGVTEAFF

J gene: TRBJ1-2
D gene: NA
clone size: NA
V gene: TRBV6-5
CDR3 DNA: TGTGCCAGCACTGGGCAGACGGCCGGCTACACCTTC
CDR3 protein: CASTGQTAGYTF

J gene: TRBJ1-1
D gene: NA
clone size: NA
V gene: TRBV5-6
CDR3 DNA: TGTGCCAGCACCTTTCGAACACCGCAGCTGCACACTGAAGCTTTCTTT
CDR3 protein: CASTFRTPQLHTEAFF

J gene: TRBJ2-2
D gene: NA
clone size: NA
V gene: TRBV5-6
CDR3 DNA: TGTGCCAGCGGACTTAACACCGGGGAGCTGTTTTTT
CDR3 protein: CASGLNTGELFF

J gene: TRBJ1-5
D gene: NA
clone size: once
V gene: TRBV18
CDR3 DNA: TGTGCCAGCTCAAGGGCCGGCAGGGTAAGTCAGCCCCAGCATTTT
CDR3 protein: CASSRAGRVSQPQHF

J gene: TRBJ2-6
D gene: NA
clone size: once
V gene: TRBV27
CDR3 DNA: TGTGCCAGCAGTTCCCCCGATGAGGCTGCTGGGGCCAACGTCCTGACTTTC
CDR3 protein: CASSSPDEAAGANVLTF

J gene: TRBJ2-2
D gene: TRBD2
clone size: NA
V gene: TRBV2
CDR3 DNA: TGTGCCAGCGTAGGACTAGCTGGCACCGGGGAGCTGTTTTTT
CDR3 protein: CASVGLAGTGELFF

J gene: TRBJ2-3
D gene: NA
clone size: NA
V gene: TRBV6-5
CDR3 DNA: TGTGCCAGCAGTTACTCCCGACACCTAAGCACAGATACGCAGTATTTT
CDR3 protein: CASSYSRHLSTDTQYF

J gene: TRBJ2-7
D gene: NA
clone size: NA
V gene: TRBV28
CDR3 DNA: TGTGCCAGCAGGGTACATAGCTCCTACGAGCAGTACTTC
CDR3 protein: CASRVHSSYEQYF

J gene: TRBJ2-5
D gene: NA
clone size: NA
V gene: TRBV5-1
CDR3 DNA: TGCGCCAGCAGCTTGGTCGGTGGATTCCAAGAGACCCAGTACTTC
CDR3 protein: CASSLVGGFQETQYF

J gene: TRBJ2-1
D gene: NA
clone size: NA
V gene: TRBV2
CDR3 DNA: TGTGCCAGCAGTGGATTCTCCGGGGATGAGCAGTTCTTC
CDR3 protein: CASSGFSGDEQFF

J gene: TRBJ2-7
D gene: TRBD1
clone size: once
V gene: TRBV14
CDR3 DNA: TGTGCCAGCAGCCAAGCAGCCGGACAGGGAGACGAGCAGTACTTC
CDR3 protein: CASSQAAGQGDEQYF

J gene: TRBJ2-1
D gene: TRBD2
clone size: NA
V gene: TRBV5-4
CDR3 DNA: TGTGCCAGCAGCCCGCTCGTAGCGGGGGGGTACAATGAGCAGTTCTTC
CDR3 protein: CASSPLVAGGYNEQFF

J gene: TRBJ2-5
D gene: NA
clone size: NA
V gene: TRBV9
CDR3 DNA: TGTGCCAGCAGCGTAGTGTACGGCCACCAAGAGACCCAGTACTTC
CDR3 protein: CASSVVYGHQETQYF

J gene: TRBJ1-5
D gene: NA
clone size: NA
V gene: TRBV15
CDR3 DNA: TGTGCCACCAGCAGAGATAGGGGGAATCAGCCCCAGCATTTT
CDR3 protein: CATSRDRGNQPQHF

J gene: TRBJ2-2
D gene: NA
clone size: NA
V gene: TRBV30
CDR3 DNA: TGTGCCTGGAGTGGAGGTACCGGGGAGCTGTTTTTT
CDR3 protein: CAWSGGTGELFF

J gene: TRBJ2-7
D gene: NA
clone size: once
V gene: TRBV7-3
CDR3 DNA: TGTGCCAGCAGTGAGGGGCCAAACTACGAGCAGTACTTC
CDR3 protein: CASSEGPNYEQYF

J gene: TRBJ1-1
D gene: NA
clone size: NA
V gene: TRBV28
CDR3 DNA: TGTGCCACGCTCACCGTAGCCGCAAGTGAAGCTTTCTTT
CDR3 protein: CATLTVAASEAFF

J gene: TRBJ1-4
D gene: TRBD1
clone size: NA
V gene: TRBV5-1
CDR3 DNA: TGCGCCAGCAGCCCGGAGGGACAGATTAATGAAAAACTGTTTTTT
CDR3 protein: CASSPEGQINEKLFF

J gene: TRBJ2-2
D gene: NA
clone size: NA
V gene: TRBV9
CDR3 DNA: TGTGCCAGCAGCGTAGGAGAGTGGGGGGCAAGGGCCGGGGAGCTGTTTTTT
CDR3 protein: CASSVGEWGARAGELFF

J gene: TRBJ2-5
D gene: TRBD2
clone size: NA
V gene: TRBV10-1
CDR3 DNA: TGCGCCAGCAGCTTAGCGGGGGAAGATCGAGAGACCCAGTACTTC
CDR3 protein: CASSLAGEDRETQYF